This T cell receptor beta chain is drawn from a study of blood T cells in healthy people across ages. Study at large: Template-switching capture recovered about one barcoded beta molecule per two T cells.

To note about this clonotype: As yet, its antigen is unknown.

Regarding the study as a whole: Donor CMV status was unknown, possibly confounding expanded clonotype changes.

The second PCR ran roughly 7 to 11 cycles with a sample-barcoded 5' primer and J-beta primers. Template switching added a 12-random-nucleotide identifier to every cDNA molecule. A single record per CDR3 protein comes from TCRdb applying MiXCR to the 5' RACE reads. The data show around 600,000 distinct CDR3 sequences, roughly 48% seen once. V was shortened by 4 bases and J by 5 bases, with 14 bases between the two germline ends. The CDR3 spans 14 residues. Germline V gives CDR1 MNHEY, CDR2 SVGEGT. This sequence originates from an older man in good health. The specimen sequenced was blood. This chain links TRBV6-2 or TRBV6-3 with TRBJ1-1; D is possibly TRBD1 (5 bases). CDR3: CASSSTGGLTEAFF. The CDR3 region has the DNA TGTGCCAGCAGTTCCACGGGGGGGTTGACTGAAGCTTTCTTT.